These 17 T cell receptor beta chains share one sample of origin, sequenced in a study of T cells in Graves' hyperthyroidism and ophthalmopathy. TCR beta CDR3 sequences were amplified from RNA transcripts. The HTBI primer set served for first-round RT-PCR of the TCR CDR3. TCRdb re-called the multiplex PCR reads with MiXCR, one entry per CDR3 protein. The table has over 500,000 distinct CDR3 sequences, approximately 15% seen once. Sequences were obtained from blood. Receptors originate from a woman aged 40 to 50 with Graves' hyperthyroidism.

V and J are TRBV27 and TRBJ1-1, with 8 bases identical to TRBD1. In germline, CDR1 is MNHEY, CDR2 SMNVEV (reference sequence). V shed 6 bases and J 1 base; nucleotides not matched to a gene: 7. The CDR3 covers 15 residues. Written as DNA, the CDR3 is TGTGCCAGCAGGGGTCCCGGGACAGGGAACACTGAAGCTTTCTTT. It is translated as CASRGPGTGNTEAFF.

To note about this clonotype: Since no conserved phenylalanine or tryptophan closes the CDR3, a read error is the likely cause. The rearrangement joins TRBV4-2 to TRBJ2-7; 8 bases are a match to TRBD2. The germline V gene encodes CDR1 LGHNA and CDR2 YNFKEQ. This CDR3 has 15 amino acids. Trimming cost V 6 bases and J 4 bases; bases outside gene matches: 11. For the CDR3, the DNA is TGTGCCAGCAGTCCCCCGGCGAGCGGGAGTTACGAGCAGTACTCC. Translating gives CASSPPASGSYEQYS.

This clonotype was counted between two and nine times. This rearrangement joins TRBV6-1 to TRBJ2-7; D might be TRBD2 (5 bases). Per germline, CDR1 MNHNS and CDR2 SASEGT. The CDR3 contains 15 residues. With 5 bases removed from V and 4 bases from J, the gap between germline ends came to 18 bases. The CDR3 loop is CASSSISGARYEQYF. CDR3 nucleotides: TGTGCCAGCAGTTCAATCAGCGGTGCCCGTTACGAGCAGTACTTC.

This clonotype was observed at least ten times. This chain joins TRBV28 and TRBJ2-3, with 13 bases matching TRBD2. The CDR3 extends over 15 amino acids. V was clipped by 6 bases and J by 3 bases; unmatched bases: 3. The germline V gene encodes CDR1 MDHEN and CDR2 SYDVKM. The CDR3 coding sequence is TGTGCCAGCAGGGGGACTAGCGGGATTACAGATACGCAGTATTTT. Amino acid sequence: CASRGTSGITDTQYF.

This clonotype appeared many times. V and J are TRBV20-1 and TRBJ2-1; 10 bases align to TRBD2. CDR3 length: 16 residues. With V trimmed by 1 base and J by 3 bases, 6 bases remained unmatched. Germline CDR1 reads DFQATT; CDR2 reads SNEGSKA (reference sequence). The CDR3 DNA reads TGCAGTGCTAGAGGAGAACTAGCGGGAAGCTACAATGAGCAGTTCTTC. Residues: CSARGELAGSYNEQFF.

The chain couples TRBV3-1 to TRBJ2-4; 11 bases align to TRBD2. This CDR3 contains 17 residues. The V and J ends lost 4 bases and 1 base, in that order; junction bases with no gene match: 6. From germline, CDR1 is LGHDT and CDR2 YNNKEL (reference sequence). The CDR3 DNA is TGTGCCAGCAGCCCTCAGGGACTAGCGGACGCCAAAAACATTCAGTACTTC. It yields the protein CASSPQGLADAKNIQYF.

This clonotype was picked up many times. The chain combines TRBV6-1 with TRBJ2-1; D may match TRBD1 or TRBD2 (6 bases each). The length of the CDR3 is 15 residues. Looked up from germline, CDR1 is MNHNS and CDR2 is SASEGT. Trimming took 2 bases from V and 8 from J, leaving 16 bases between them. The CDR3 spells CASSEKGGLVDEQFF. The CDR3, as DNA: TGTGCCAGCAGTGAAAAGGGGGGTCTAGTCGATGAGCAGTTCTTC.

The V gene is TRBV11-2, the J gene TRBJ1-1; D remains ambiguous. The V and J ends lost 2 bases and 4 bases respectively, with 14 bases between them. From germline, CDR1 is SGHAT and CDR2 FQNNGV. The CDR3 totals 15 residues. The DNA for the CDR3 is TGTGCCAGCAGCTTATCGACCGTTGTATTCACTGAAGCTTTCTTT. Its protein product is CASSLSTVVFTEAFF. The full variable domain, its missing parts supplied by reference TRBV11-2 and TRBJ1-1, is EAGVAQSPRYKIIEKRQSVAFWCNPISGHATLYWYQQILGQGPKLLIQFQNNGVVDDSQLPKDRFSAERLKGVDSTLKIQPAKLEDSAVYLCASSLSTVVFTEAFFGQGTRLTVV.

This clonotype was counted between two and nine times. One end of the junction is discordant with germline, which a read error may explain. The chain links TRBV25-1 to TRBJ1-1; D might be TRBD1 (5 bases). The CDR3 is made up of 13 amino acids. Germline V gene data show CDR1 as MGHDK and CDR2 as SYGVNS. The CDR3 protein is CASRGEPHTGAFF. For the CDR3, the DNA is TGTGCCAGCAGAGGGGAGCCTCACACTGGAGCTTTCTTT.

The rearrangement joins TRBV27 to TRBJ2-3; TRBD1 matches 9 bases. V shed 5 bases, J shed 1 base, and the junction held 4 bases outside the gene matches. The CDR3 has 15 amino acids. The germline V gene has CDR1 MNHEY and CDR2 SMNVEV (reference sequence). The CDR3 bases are TGTGCCAGCAGTCATGGGGACAGGGGCACAGATACGCAGTATTTT. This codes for CASSHGDRGTDTQYF.

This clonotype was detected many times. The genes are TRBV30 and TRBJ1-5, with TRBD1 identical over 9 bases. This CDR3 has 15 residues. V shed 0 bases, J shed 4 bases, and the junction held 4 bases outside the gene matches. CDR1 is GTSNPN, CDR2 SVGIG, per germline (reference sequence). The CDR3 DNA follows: TGTGCCTGGAGTGTAGGGACAGGGCTTAATCAGCCCCAGCATTTT. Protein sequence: CAWSVGTGLNQPQHF.

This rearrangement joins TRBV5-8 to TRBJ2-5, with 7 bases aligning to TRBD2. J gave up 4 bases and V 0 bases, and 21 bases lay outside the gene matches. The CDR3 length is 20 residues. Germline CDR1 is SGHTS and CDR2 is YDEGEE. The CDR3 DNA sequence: TGTGCCAGCAGCTTGGTGCCCAGGGAGAGTTGGCGGGAGTCCCCAGAGACCCAGTACTTC. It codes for CASSLVPRESWRESPETQYF.

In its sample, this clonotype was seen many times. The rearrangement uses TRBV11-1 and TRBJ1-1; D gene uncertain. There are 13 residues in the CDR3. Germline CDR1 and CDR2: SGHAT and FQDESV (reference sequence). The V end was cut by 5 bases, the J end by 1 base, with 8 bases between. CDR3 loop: CASSPNQNTEAFF. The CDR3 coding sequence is TGTGCCAGCAGCCCCAATCAGAACACTGAAGCTTTCTTT.

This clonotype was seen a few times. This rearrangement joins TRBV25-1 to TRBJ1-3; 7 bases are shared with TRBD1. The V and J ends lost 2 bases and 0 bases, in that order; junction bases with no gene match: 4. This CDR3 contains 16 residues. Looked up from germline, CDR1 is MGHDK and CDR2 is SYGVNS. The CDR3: CASSETGTASGNTIYF. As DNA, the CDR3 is TGTGCCAGCAGTGAAACCGGGACAGCCTCTGGAAACACCATATATTTT.

The chain's CDR3 is CASSVGGDTGELFF. In DNA form, the CDR3 reads TGTGCCAGCAGCGTCGGGGGAGACACCGGGGAGCTGTTTTTT. The chain is built from TRBV9 and TRBJ2-2, with D possibly TRBD2 on 6 matching bases. Deletions cut 2 bases from V and 3 bases from J, with 8 bases between. CDR3 size: 14 residues. From germline, CDR1 is SGDLS and CDR2 YYNGEE.

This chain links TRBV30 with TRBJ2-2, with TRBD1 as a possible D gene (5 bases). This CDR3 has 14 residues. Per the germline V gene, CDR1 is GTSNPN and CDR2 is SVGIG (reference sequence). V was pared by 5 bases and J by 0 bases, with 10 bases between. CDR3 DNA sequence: TGTGCCTGGGGGGCCTTCGCGAACACCGGGGAGCTGTTTTTT. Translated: CAWGAFANTGELFF. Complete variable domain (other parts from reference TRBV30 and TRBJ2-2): SQTIHQWPATLVQPVGSPLSLECTVEGTSNPNLYWYRQAAGRGLQLLFYSVGIGQISSEVPQNLSASRPQDRQFILSSKKLLLSDSGFYLCAWGAFANTGELFFGEGSRLTVL.

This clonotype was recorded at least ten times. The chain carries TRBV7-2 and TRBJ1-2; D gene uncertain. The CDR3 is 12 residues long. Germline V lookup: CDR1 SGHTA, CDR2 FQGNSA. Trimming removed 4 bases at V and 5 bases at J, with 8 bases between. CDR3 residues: CASSSDTYGYTF. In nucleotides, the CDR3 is TGTGCCAGCAGCTCTGACACATATGGCTACACCTTC.